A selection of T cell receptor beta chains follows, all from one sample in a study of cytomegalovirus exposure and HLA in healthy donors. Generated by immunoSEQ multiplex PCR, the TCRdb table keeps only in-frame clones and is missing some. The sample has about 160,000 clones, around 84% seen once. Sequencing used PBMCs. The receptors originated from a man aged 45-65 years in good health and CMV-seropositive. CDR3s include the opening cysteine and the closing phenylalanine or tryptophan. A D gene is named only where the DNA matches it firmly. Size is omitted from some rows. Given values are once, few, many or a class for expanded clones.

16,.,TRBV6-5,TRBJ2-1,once,CASSYSLGNSYNEQFF,TGTGCCAGCAGTTACTCTCTCGGGAACTCCTACAATGAGCAGTTCTTC
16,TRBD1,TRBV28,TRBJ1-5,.,CASSLGVGQGDKPQHF,TGTGCCAGCAGTTTAGGCGTGGGACAGGGTGATAAGCCCCAGCATTTT
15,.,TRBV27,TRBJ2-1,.,CASPPPYGQGNEQFF,TGTGCCAGCCCGCCCCCCTATGGTCAGGGGAATGAGCAGTTCTTC
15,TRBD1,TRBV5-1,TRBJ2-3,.,CASSYGTVRADTQYF,TGCGCCAGCAGCTACGGGACAGTTAGGGCAGATACGCAGTATTTT
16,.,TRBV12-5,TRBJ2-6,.,CASGLDGVGGANVLTF,TGTGCTAGTGGTTTGGACGGGGTGGGGGGGGCCAACGTCCTGACTTTC
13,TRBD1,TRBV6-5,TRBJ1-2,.,CASISGQGDGYTF,TGTGCCAGCATCTCGGGACAGGGAGATGGCTACACCTTC
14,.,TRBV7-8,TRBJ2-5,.,CASSLRRPPETQYF,TGTGCCAGCAGCTTACGGCGGCCCCCAGAGACCCAGTACTTC
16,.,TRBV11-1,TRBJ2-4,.,CASSSRGGLVKNIQYF,TGTGCCAGCAGCTCCCGAGGAGGGTTGGTTAAAAACATTCAGTACTTC
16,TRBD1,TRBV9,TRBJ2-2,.,CASSVAGTGYTGELFF,TGTGCCAGCAGCGTAGCCGGGACAGGGTACACCGGGGAGCTGTTTTTT
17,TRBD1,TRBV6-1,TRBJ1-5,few,CASSARTGGGRNQPQHF,TGTGCCAGCAGTGCCCGGACAGGGGGCGGAAGGAATCAGCCCCAGCATTTT
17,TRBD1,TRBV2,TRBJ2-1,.,CASSPTGGGFAVNEQFF,TGTGCCAGCAGTCCAACAGGGGGCGGATTCGCGGTCAATGAGCAGTTCTTC
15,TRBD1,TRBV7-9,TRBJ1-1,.,CASSSRQGARTEAFF,TGTGCCAGCAGCTCAAGGCAGGGGGCTCGTACTGAAGCTTTCTTT
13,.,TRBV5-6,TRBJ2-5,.,CASSLSAGETQYF,TGTGCCAGCAGCTTGAGCGCCGGGGAGACCCAGTACTTC
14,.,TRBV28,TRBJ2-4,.,CASSLRGAKNIQYF,TGTGCCAGCAGTTTACGGGGAGCCAAAAACATTCAGTACTTC
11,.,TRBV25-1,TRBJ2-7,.,CASSEEYEQYF,TGTGCCAGCAGTGAGGAGTACGAGCAGTACTTC
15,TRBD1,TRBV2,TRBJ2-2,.,CASRPDRARNGELFF,TGTGCCAGCAGACCAGACAGGGCTCGGAACGGGGAGCTGTTTTTT
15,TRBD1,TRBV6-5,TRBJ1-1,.,CASSSGGTGGNEAFF,TGTGCCAGCAGCTCAGGCGGGACAGGGGGGAATGAAGCTTTCTTT
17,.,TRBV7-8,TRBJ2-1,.,CASSLPLRFPGSDEQFF,TGTGCCAGCAGCTTACCATTGAGATTTCCCGGGTCGGATGAGCAGTTCTTC
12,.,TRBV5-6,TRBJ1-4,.,CASSSSVGRLFF,TGTGCCAGCAGCTCCAGTGTAGGGAGACTGTTTTTT
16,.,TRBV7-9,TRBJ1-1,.,CASSHSGRRTNTEAFF,TGTGCCAGCAGCCATAGTGGCCGGAGGACGAACACTGAAGCTTTCTTT
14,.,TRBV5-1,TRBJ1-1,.,CASSPNNGQAEAFF,TGCGCCAGCAGCCCTAACAACGGACAAGCTGAAGCTTTCTTT
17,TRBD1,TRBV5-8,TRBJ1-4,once,CASSLWGQGATNEKLFF,TGTGCCAGCAGCTTGTGGGGACAGGGGGCTACTAATGAAAAACTGTTTTTT
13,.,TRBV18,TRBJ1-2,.,CASSPGRDYGYTF,TGTGCCAGCTCACCGGGGCGTGACTATGGCTACACCTTC
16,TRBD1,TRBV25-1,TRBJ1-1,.,CASSDFTGGRGTEAFF,TGTGCCAGCAGTGATTTTACAGGGGGCAGGGGTACTGAAGCTTTCTTT
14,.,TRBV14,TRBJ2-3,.,CASSHGSHGDTQYF,TGTGCCAGCAGCCACGGGAGCCATGGAGATACGCAGTATTTT
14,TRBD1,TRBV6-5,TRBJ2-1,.,CASSPDRGRNEQFF,TGTGCCAGCAGTCCGGACAGGGGGCGTAATGAGCAGTTCTTC
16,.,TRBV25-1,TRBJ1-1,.,CASSPRWGQGLAEAFF,TGTGCCAGCAGTCCTCGTTGGGGACAAGGCCTAGCTGAAGCTTTCTTT
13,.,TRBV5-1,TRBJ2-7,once,CASTRQNSYEQYF,TGCGCCAGCACCCGACAGAATTCCTACGAGCAGTACTTC
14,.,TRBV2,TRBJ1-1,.,CASSPLTGNTEAFF,TGTGCCAGCAGTCCTCTGACAGGGAACACTGAAGCTTTCTTT
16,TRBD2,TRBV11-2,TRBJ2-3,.,CASSLVLAGGTDTQYF,TGTGCCAGCAGCTTAGTACTAGCGGGGGGCACAGATACGCAGTATTTT
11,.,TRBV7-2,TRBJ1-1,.,CASSLSLRAFF,TGTGCCAGCAGCTTAAGCCTTCGAGCTTTCTTT
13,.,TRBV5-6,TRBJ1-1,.,CASSFLRGTEAFF,TGTGCCAGCAGCTTTTTAAGGGGGACTGAAGCTTTCTTT
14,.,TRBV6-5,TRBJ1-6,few,CASSEYRWDSPLHF,TGTGCCAGCAGTGAATACAGGTGGGATTCACCCCTCCACTTT
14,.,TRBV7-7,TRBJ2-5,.,CASSLAGQQETQYF,TGTGCCAGCAGCTTAGCGGGGCAGCAAGAGACCCAGTACTTC
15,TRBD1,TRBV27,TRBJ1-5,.,CASSLGTASNQPQHF,TGTGCCAGCAGTTTGGGGACAGCTAGCAATCAGCCCCAGCATTTT
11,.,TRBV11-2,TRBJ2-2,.,CASSYRGELFF,TGTGCCAGCAGCTATCGTGGGGAGCTGTTTTTT
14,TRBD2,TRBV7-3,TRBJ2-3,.,CASTPGLAGDTQYF,TGTGCCAGCACTCCGGGACTAGCGGGAGATACGCAGTATTTT
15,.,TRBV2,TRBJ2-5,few,CASSPTPGTPQTQYF,TGTGCCAGCAGTCCTACGCCCGGGACTCCCCAAACCCAGTACTTC
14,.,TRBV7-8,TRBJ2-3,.,CASSATASTDTQYF,TGTGCCAGCAGCGCGACAGCTAGCACAGATACGCAGTATTTT
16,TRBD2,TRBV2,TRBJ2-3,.,CASSGTSGSSTDTQYF,TGTGCCAGCAGTGGGACTAGCGGATCTAGCACAGATACGCAGTATTTT
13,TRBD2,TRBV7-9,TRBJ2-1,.,CASSWAGDGEQFF,TGTGCCAGCTCCTGGGCGGGAGATGGTGAGCAGTTCTTC
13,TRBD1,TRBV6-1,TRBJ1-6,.,CASRTGANSPLHF,TGTGCCAGCAGGACAGGGGCTAATTCACCCCTCCACTTT
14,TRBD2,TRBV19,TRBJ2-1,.,CASSILAGNNEQFF,TGTGCCAGTAGTATACTAGCGGGGAACAATGAGCAGTTCTTC
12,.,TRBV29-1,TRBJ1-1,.,CGGRRENTEAFF,TGCGGGGGACGGAGGGAGAACACTGAAGCTTTCTTT
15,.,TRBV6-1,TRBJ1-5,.,CASSEAGAPHQPQHF,TGTGCCAGCAGTGAAGCGGGCGCCCCCCATCAGCCCCAGCATTTT
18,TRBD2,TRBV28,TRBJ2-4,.,CASSLGLAVTLAKNIQYF,TGTGCCAGCAGTTTGGGGCTAGCGGTTACCTTAGCCAAAAACATTCAGTACTTC
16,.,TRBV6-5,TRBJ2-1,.,CASSYVRAIGTNEQFF,TGTGCCAGCAGTTACGTTCGAGCGATAGGTACGAATGAGCAGTTCTTC
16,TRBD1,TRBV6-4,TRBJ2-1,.,CASSDSFGTGSNEQFF,TGTGCCAGCAGTGACTCTTTCGGGACAGGGTCCAATGAGCAGTTCTTC
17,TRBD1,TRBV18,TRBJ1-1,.,CASSPRQGRYRSTEAFF,TGTGCCAGCTCACCGAGACAGGGGCGGTATCGAAGCACTGAAGCTTTCTTT
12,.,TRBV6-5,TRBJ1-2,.,CASTGGGSVYTF,TGTGCCAGCACGGGGGGGGGCTCCGTCTACACCTTC
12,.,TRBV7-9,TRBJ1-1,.,CASSLTGTEAFF,TGTGCCAGCAGCTTAACCGGGACTGAAGCTTTCTTT
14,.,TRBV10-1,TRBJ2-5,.,CASSESGVLETQYF,TGCGCCAGCAGTGAGTCGGGAGTTCTGGAGACCCAGTACTTC
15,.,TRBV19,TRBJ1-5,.,CASTLDSFSNQPQHF,TGTGCCAGTACCCTTGACAGCTTTAGCAATCAGCCCCAGCATTTT
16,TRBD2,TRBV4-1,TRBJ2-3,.,CASSELAGESTDTQYF,TGCGCCAGCAGCGAACTAGCGGGAGAGAGCACAGATACGCAGTATTTT
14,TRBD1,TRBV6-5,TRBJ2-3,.,CASTRAGGADTQYF,TGTGCCAGCACCCGGGCAGGGGGCGCAGATACGCAGTATTTT
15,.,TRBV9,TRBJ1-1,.,CASSVKLQGNTEAFF,TGTGCCAGCAGCGTCAAGCTACAGGGGAACACTGAAGCTTTCTTT
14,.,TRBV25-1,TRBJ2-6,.,CASSPDSGANVLTF,TGTGCCAGCAGCCCCGACAGCGGGGCCAACGTCCTGACTTTC
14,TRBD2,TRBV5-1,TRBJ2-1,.,CASSFSGNTREQFF,TGCGCCAGCAGCTTTAGCGGGAATACTCGAGAGCAGTTCTTC